This passage covers 5 T cell receptor beta chains from one sample sequenced in a study of blood T cell repertoires in COVID-19 (dated by TCRdb to 2019 to 2021). The library relied on the immunoSEQ multiplex PCR assay. TCRdb obtained this table from immuneACCESS and retained in-frame rearrangements with V and J assigned. These tables miss some clones; where compared with another copy, unresolved V genes account for less than half of the shortfall, and the remainder is unexplained. The sample table holds 300,000 to 450,000 clones, of which more than 65% were seen once. 1.1% of the sample is in the top ten clones. Input material: peripheral blood. These receptors were collected from a human donor with acute or convalescent COVID-19. The donor label of this sample is uncertain.

In this sample, this clone turned up a few times. The chain carries TRBV6-1 and TRBJ1-2; 8 bases are a match to TRBD1. V shed 2 bases and J 4 bases; nucleotides not matched to a gene: 6. The CDR3 contains 15 residues. Per germline, CDR1 MNHNS and CDR2 SASEGT. In DNA form, the CDR3 reads TGTGCCAGCAGTGAAATGGGACAGGCCTTCTATGGCTACACCTTC. Protein: CASSEMGQAFYGYTF.

Only a few counts were recorded for this clone. V gene TRBV20-1 combines with J gene TRBJ1-2; D is undetermined. V was pared by 3 bases and J by 7 bases, with 18 bases between. Germline V gene data show CDR1 as DFQATT and CDR2 as SNEGSKA (reference sequence). This CDR3 contains 14 residues. CDR3 protein: CSASEGEGIGGYTF. The CDR3, as DNA: TGCAGTGCTAGTGAGGGAGAGGGTATAGGTGGCTACACCTTC.

The chain is built from TRBV11-3 and TRBJ2-3; TRBD1 agrees at 7 bases. J lost 8 bases, V lost 1 base, and 3 bases had no gene match. The length of the CDR3 is 13 residues. Germline CDR1 SGHNT, CDR2 YENEEA. CDR3 protein: CASSLVPGGTQYF. CDR3 in DNA: TGTGCCAGCAGCTTAGTCCCAGGGGGTACGCAGTATTTT.

The chain carries TRBV9 and TRBJ1-1; possibly TRBD1 for D (5 bases). The length of the CDR3 is 16 residues. Germline values: CDR1 SGDLS, CDR2 YYNGEE. The V end was cut by 4 bases, the J end by 4 bases, with 20 bases between. CDR3 sequence (DNA): TGTGCCAGCAGCCCCCGGGGGGGGTTCCGGGGCACTGAAGCTTTCTTT. Its protein product is CASSPRGGFRGTEAFF.

The V call is TRBV25-1, the J call TRBJ2-7; possible D gene TRBD1, 6 bases. V was clipped by 3 bases and J by 1 base, with 10 bases between them. In germline, CDR1 is MGHDK, CDR2 SYGVNS. The CDR3 is 14 amino acids. CDR3 loop: CASSDLDRSYEQYF. CDR3 in DNA: TGTGCCAGCAGTGATCTGGACAGATCCTACGAGCAGTACTTC.